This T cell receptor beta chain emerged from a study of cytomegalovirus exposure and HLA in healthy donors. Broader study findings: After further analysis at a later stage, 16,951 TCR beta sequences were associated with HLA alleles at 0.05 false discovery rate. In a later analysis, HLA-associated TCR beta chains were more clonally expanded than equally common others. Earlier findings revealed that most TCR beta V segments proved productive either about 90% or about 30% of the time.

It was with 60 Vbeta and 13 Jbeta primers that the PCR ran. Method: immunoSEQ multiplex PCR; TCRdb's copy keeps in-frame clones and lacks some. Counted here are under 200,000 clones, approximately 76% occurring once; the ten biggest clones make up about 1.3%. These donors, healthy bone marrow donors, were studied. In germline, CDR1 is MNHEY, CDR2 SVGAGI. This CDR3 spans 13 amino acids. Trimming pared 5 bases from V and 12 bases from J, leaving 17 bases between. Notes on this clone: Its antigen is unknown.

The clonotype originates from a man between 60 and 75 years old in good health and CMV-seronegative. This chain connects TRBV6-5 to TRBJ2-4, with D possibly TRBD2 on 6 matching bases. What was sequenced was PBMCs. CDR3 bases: TGTGCCAGCAGTCCTACCTATGGACTATATCAGTACTTC. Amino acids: CASSPTYGLYQYF.